Presented here are 30 T cell receptor beta chains from one specimen sequenced in a study of blood T cell repertoires in COVID-19. Assay: immunoSEQ multiplex PCR; the TCRdb copy retains only in-frame clones and omits some. The data contain roughly 230,000 clones, approximately 81% of them seen just once; the ten biggest clones take up more than 6.5%. The specimen sequenced was PBMCs or T cells enriched from blood (not recorded which). The receptors here all came from a woman between 45 and 65 years old who had been exposed to COVID-19.

The chain has TRBV27 and TRBJ1-5; 9 bases agree with TRBD1. CDR1 and CDR2 (germline): MNHEY, SMNVEV (reference sequence). V dropped 6 bases and J dropped 5; count of bases not matched to a gene: 14. This CDR3 has 17 residues. This CDR3 reads CASRRSGTGQGDQPQHF. In nucleotides, the CDR3 is TGTGCCAGCAGGCGCTCTGGGACAGGGCAGGGAGATCAGCCCCAGCATTTT.

J is TRBJ1-1 and V is TRBV5-1; no definite D call. V was trimmed by 0 bases and J by 4 bases, leaving 10 bases between them. Germline loops: CDR1 SGHRS, CDR2 YFSETQ. This CDR3 region has 14 residues. CDR3 sequence reads: CASSLGHRSTEAFF. The CDR3 bases are TGCGCCAGCAGCTTGGGACATCGATCCACTGAAGCTTTCTTT.

The chain combines TRBV18 with TRBJ1-6, with 7 bases fitting TRBD1. The CDR3 has 17 residues. V lost 4 bases and J lost 1; bases outside the gene matches: 7. CDR1 and CDR2 (germline): KGHSH, LQKENI. DNA of the CDR3: TGTGCCAGCTCACTACGACAGGGAGAATCCTATAATTCACCCCTCCACTTT. It yields the protein CASSLRQGESYNSPLHF.

This clone appeared a few times. The chain recombines TRBV7-9 with TRBJ2-5; D ambiguous. The CDR3 is 12 residues long. CDR1 SEHNR and CDR2 FQNEAQ come from the germline V gene (reference sequence). V was trimmed by 3 bases and J by 4 bases, leaving 6 bases between them. The CDR3 spells CASSLFRETQYF. CDR3 bases: TGTGCCAGCAGCTTGTTTCGAGAGACCCAGTACTTC.

The V and J genes are TRBV29-1 and TRBJ1-1; weak D call: TRBD1 (6 bases). V was clipped by 4 bases and J by 5 bases, with 32 bases between them. The CDR3 is 19 residues long. Germline V gene sequence: CDR1 SQVTM, CDR2 ANQGSEA. This CDR3 is CSVVSLVFRGTGPETEAFF. CDR3 sequence (DNA): TGCAGCGTTGTCTCCCTTGTGTTTAGGGGGACGGGCCCGGAGACTGAAGCTTTCTTT.

V is TRBV18 and J is TRBJ2-2, with D hard to call. The CDR3 spans 13 residues. Germline CDR1 KGHSH, CDR2 LQKENI. The V end was cut by 5 bases, the J end by 5 bases, with 9 bases between. CDR3 sequence reads: CASSSTGTGELFF. For the CDR3, the DNA is TGTGCCAGCTCATCAACGGGTACCGGGGAGCTGTTTTTT.

Here the CDR3 reads CASSEAQGFSNTEAFF. The CDR3, as DNA: TGTGCCAGCAGTGAAGCCCAGGGCTTTTCGAACACTGAAGCTTTCTTT. The chain recombines TRBV2 with TRBJ1-1, with D possibly TRBD1 on 5 matching bases. The CDR3 is made up of 16 amino acids. Germline-derived CDR1 and CDR2 are SNHLY and FYNNEI. With 0 bases removed from V and 1 base from J, the gap between germline ends came to 12 bases.

This clone was counted between two and nine times. The chain links TRBV18 to TRBJ2-7, with D possibly TRBD1 on 5 matching bases. Trimming stripped 5 bases from V and 2 bases from J, with 13 bases between. The CDR3 is 14 amino acids. CDR1 and CDR2 (germline): KGHSH, LQKENI. The CDR3 loop is CASSKGAGTYEQYF. The CDR3 DNA is TGTGCCAGCTCAAAAGGGGCAGGGACCTACGAGCAGTACTTC.

The chain couples TRBV19 to TRBJ2-3; D is possibly TRBD2 (5 bases). The CDR3 runs 17 residues. Per germline, CDR1 LNHDA and CDR2 SQIVND (reference sequence). V lost 1 base to trimming and J lost 5 bases, with 19 bases between them. CDR3 amino acids: CASSIVETRFRGDTQYF. Written as DNA, the CDR3 is TGTGCCAGTAGTATAGTTGAGACCCGATTTCGGGGAGATACGCAGTATTTT.

The chain uses TRBV5-1 and TRBJ2-5; 9 bases line up with TRBD1. Germline CDR1 reads SGHRS; CDR2 reads YFSETQ. The trim removed 4 bases at V and 3 bases at J, leaving 7 bases unmatched. The CDR3 extends over 15 amino acids. The CDR3 here is CASSTGQGGEETQYF. As DNA, the CDR3 is TGCGCCAGCAGCACGGGACAGGGAGGGGAAGAGACCCAGTACTTC.

The CDR3: CASSLGSQSEKLFF. Written as DNA, the CDR3 is TGTGCCAGCAGCTTAGGCTCCCAGTCTGAAAAACTGTTTTTT. This chain links TRBV7-2 with TRBJ1-4; D remains unclear. Per the germline V gene, CDR1 is SGHTA and CDR2 is FQGNSA. This CDR3 spans 14 amino acids. V dropped 1 base and J dropped 7 bases, with 10 bases sitting between them.

The chain has TRBV9 and TRBJ1-1; D unclear. Trimming left V 4 bases short and J 1 base short, with 11 bases between. Germline V gene lookup returns CDR1 SGDLS and CDR2 YYNGEE. CDR3 size: 14 residues. Here the CDR3 reads CASSHQEGNTEAFF. The CDR3 DNA reads TGTGCCAGCAGCCACCAAGAGGGGAACACTGAAGCTTTCTTT.

The chain links TRBV27 to TRBJ2-7; D might be TRBD1 (6 bases). Germline V CDR1 and CDR2: MNHEY, SMNVEV (reference sequence). V was clipped by 2 bases and J by 3 bases, with 8 bases between them. The CDR3 totals 13 residues. CDR3 in DNA: TGTGCCAGCAGTTTAAGGGGGTACTACGAGCAGTACTTC. Amino acids: CASSLRGYYEQYF.

CDR3 sequence reads: CASSVQGEEQYF. The CDR3 DNA is TGTGCCAGTAGTGTCCAGGGGGAGGAGCAGTACTTC. The rearrangement links TRBV19 to TRBJ2-7, with TRBD1 matching over 7 bases. The ends lost 5 bases at V and 7 bases at J; junction bases unmatched: 5. The CDR3 length is 12 residues. Germline lookup yields CDR1 LNHDA and CDR2 SQIVND (reference sequence). Complete variable domain (other parts from reference TRBV19 and TRBJ2-7): DGGITQSPKYLFRKEGQNVTLSCEQNLNHDAMYWYRQDPGQGLRLIYYSQIVNDFQKGDIAEGYSVSREKKESFPLTVTSAQKNPTAFYLCASSVQGEEQYFGPGTRLTVT.

This clone appeared once. This sequence joins TRBV20-1 and TRBJ2-1; 8 positions agree with TRBD1. The CDR3 totals 11 residues. V shed 6 bases and J 11 bases; nucleotides not matched to a gene: 6. The germline V gene has CDR1 DFQATT and CDR2 SNEGSKA (reference sequence). This CDR3 is CSATDRGQQFF. The CDR3 DNA reads TGCAGTGCCACCGACAGGGGCCAGCAGTTCTTC.

This clone was detected only a few times. This chain joins TRBV2 and TRBJ2-7; weak D call: TRBD1 (5 bases). V was pared by 5 bases and J by 4 bases, with 12 bases between. Germline V gives CDR1 SNHLY, CDR2 FYNNEI. The CDR3 is 13 amino acids. CDR3 in DNA: TGTGCCAGCAGTCCAGGGATAGGGTACGAGCAGTACTTC. The encoded protein is CASSPGIGYEQYF.

The CDR3 loop reads CASSLGQGNEQYF. CDR3 bases: TGTGCCAGCAGCTTGGGACAGGGGAACGAGCAGTACTTC. This sequence joins TRBV5-4 and TRBJ2-7; 8 nucleotides match TRBD1. The CDR3 extends over 13 amino acids. The V gene end was trimmed by 0 bases and the J gene end by 5 bases; junction bases not matched to a gene: 1. Germline V gene lookup returns CDR1 SGHNT and CDR2 YYREEE (reference sequence).

CDR3 sequence: CASSSRDAEAFF. In DNA, the CDR3 is TGTGCCAGCAGCTCGCGGGACGCTGAAGCTTTCTTT. The chain carries TRBV7-9 and TRBJ1-1, with D maybe TRBD1 (5 bases). Trimming took off 4 bases at V and 6 bases at J, with 9 bases between the two ends. The CDR3 runs to 12 residues. From germline, CDR1 is SEHNR and CDR2 FQNEAQ (reference sequence).

CDR3 bases: TGTGCCAGCAGCTTATCCCCCGGGGGTTACAATGAGCAGTTCTTC. The encoded protein is CASSLSPGGYNEQFF. This chain connects TRBV7-7 to TRBJ2-1; a possible D gene is TRBD2 (6 bases). Trimming removed 2 bases at V and 4 bases at J, with 12 bases between. CDR1 SSHAT and CDR2 FNYEAQ come from the germline V gene (reference sequence). The CDR3 covers 15 residues.

The genes are TRBV20-1 and TRBJ2-7; the D gene is possibly TRBD1 (6 bases). The germline V gene has CDR1 DFQATT and CDR2 SNEGSKA (reference sequence). Trimming removed 4 bases from V and 2 bases from J, with 15 bases in between. This CDR3 is built from 14 residues. In DNA form, the CDR3 reads TGCAGTGCTATTGACAGGATCGGAACCTACGAGCAGTACTTC. Protein: CSAIDRIGTYEQYF.

This chain joins TRBV5-4 and TRBJ1-3; D possibly corresponds to TRBD1 (6 bases). The CDR3 totals 14 residues. V was shortened by 5 bases and J by 1 base, with 10 bases between the two germline ends. Germline CDR1 SGHNT, CDR2 YYREEE (reference sequence). As DNA, the CDR3 is TGTGCCAGCAGTTCTACAGGGTCTGGAAACACCATATATTTT. Translating gives CASSSTGSGNTIYF. Together with reference TRBV5-4 and TRBJ1-3, the CDR3 gives the full variable domain: ETGVTQSPTHLIKTRGQQVTLRCSSQSGHNTVSWYQQALGQGPQFIFQYYREEENGRGNFPPRFSGLQFPNYSSELNVNALELDDSALYLCASSSTGSGNTIYFGEGSWLTVV.

The chain employs TRBV12-1 and TRBJ1-4; the tabulated D call, TRBD1, remains unverified against the DNA. TRBV12-1 is classified as a pseudogene. This CDR3 is 15 amino acids long. The DNA for the CDR3 is TGTGCCAGCAGCTTTCGGACAGGAATTAATGAAAAACTGTTTTTT. Residues: CASSFRTGINEKLFF.

V is TRBV28 and J is TRBJ2-1; 11 bases match TRBD2. V trimming: 3 bases; J trimming: 9 bases; junction bases outside the gene matches: 13. The CDR3 is 17 residues long. Germline V gene sequence: CDR1 MDHEN, CDR2 SYDVKM. The CDR3 DNA is TGTGCCAGCAGTTTGGCTAGCGGGGGGTCCCCTCGGGTTGAGCAGTTCTTC. Translating it yields CASSLASGGSPRVEQFF.

This chain joins TRBV29-1 and TRBJ2-5, with D uncertain. Germline CDR1 is SQVTM and CDR2 is ANQGSEA. The CDR3 is 12 amino acids. V shed 5 bases and J shed 5 bases, with 12 bases lying between them. The CDR3 loop reads CSVIPRGETQYF. CDR3 DNA: TGCAGCGTTATACCCCGCGGTGAGACCCAGTACTTC.

This clone has more than one count but fewer than ten. The chain joins TRBV19 to TRBJ2-7, with 7 bases fitting TRBD1. Germline CDR1 and CDR2: LNHDA and SQIVND (reference sequence). This CDR3 is built from 12 residues. J lost 5 bases, V lost 8 bases, and 6 bases had no gene match. CDR3 nucleotides: TGTGCCAGTTCTGACAGGGCCAACGAGCAGTACTTC. Encoded protein: CASSDRANEQYF.

The sample holds one count of this clone. The V gene is TRBV12-2, the J gene TRBJ1-1; TRBD1 is the table's D call, not checked against the DNA. TRBV12-2 is listed as a pseudogene. The CDR3 is made up of 17 amino acids. The CDR3 DNA reads TGTGCAAGTCGCTTAGGACAGGGATCCTTTATGAACACTGAAGCTTTCTTT. Amino acids: CASRLGQGSFMNTEAFF.

Of note for this clone: This CDR3 is also generated by other DNA sequences in the sample. The chain links TRBV5-1 to TRBJ2-2, with D perhaps matching TRBD2 (5 bases). CDR3 length: 15 amino acids. Germline V gene lookup returns CDR1 SGHRS and CDR2 YFSETQ. V was shortened by 4 bases and J by 0 bases, with 10 bases between the two germline ends. The DNA of the CDR3 is TGCGCCAGCAGCCCTGACGGGACGAACACCGGGGAGCTGTTTTTT. Encoded protein: CASSPDGTNTGELFF.

This clone was found a few times. The V gene is TRBV15, the J gene TRBJ1-1; tentatively, D is TRBD1 (5 bases). Germline CDR1 LNHNV, CDR2 YYDKDF (reference sequence). V was pared by 1 base and J by 2 bases, with 11 bases between. The CDR3 loop spans 15 amino acids. In DNA form, the CDR3 reads TGTGCCACCAGCAGAGGCGGGGGGTATAACACTGAAGCTTTCTTT. Amino acid sequence: CATSRGGGYNTEAFF.

The table lists this clone with a count of one. This chain connects TRBV18 to TRBJ1-3, with D tentatively TRBD1 (5 bases). The CDR3 is 16 residues long. Germline loops: CDR1 KGHSH, CDR2 LQKENI. The ends were cut back, 3 bases at V and 0 bases at J, with 12 bases in the middle. The CDR3 region has the DNA TGTGCCAGCTCACCCGACAGCCGGCCCTCTGGAAACACCATATATTTT. It translates to CASSPDSRPSGNTIYF.

The table lists this clone with a few counts. V and J are TRBV2 and TRBJ1-2; 8 positions match TRBD1. CDR3 length: 12 residues. The V segment lost 7 bases and the J segment 13 bases; nucleotides outside the gene matches: 11. Germline CDR1 SNHLY, CDR2 FYNNEI. CDR3 in amino acids: CASTPNGRGLTF. CDR3 sequence (DNA): TGTGCCAGCACCCCGAACGGCAGGGGGCTCACCTTC. The variable domain in full, completed from reference TRBV2 and TRBJ1-2, reads EPEVTQTPSHQVTQMGQEVILRCVPISNHLYFYWYRQILGQKVEFLVSFYNNEISEKSEIFDDQFSVERPDGSNFTLKIRSTKLEDSAMYFCASTPNGRGLTFGSGTRLTVV.